A selection of T cell receptor beta chains follows, all from one sample in a study of blood T cell repertoires in COVID-19. Sequencing was performed with immunoSEQ multiplex PCR; in TCRdb, only in-frame clones are kept and a portion is missing. This table holds 250,000 to 300,000 clones, approximately 85% found once. The sample was peripheral blood. The receptors were sampled from a woman in her sixties or seventies with acute or convalescent COVID-19. Each CDR3 is given with its conserved first and last residue. The D gene is left open where the match is weak. Not all rows give a size; the values are once, few, many and, for expanded clones, a class.

clone_size	j_call	v_call	d_call	cdr3_aa	cdr3_nt
once	TRBJ2-3	TRBV5-1	.	CASSLSSGTDTQYF	TGCGCCAGCAGCTTGTCTAGCGGCACAGATACGCAGTATTTT
.	TRBJ2-5	TRBV20-1	.	CSASIPTGMRETQYF	TGCAGTGCTAGTATCCCCACAGGGATGAGGGAGACCCAGTACTTC
.	TRBJ1-2	TRBV6-5	.	CASSPGGGANYGYTF	TGTGCCAGCAGTCCCGGGGGGGGCGCCAACTATGGCTACACCTTC
.	TRBJ2-2	TRBV6-6	.	CASSWGQNTGELFF	TGTGCCAGCAGCTGGGGACAGAACACCGGGGAGCTGTTTTTT
.	TRBJ2-7	TRBV7-3	.	CASSLLPGRGHEQYF	TGTGCCAGCAGCTTGCTGCCTGGCAGGGGCCACGAGCAGTACTTC
.	TRBJ2-3	TRBV5-5	TRBD2	CASSRRGADTQYF	TGTGCCAGCAGCCGTCGGGGGGCAGATACGCAGTATTTT
.	TRBJ1-2	TRBV5-4	.	CASSLDRRGGYTF	TGTGCCAGCAGCTTGGACCGACGAGGCGGCTACACCTTC
.	TRBJ1-2	TRBV9	TRBD1	CASSTSRGDNGYTF	TGTGCCAGCAGCACCTCCAGGGGGGATAATGGCTACACCTTC
.	TRBJ1-2	TRBV6-1	.	CASSDRGNGANYGYTF	TGTGCCAGCAGTGATAGGGGGAATGGGGCTAACTATGGCTACACCTTC
.	TRBJ1-1	TRBV7-9	.	CASSFERGTEAFF	TGTGCCAGCAGCTTCGAGCGGGGCACTGAAGCTTTCTTT
.	TRBJ2-2	TRBV10-1	.	CASSRGNTGELFF	TGCGCCAGCAGTAGGGGGAACACCGGGGAGCTGTTTTTT
few	TRBJ1-1	TRBV3-1/TRBV3-2	.	CASSQQGGGAFF	TGTGCCAGCAGCCAGCAGGGAGGCGGAGCTTTCTTT
.	TRBJ1-1	TRBV2	TRBD1	CASRPNYRGRKAFF	TGTGCCAGCAGGCCGAACTACAGGGGGCGTAAAGCTTTCTTT
few	TRBJ2-7	TRBV5-1	TRBD1	CASQAVRGQGSAEQYF	TGCGCCAGCCAGGCCGTGAGGGGACAGGGGTCCGCCGAGCAGTACTTC
.	TRBJ2-7	TRBV27	.	CASTLYEQYF	TGTGCCAGCACCCTTTACGAGCAGTACTTC
.	TRBJ1-2	TRBV20-1	TRBD1	CSASDRAYGYTF	TGCAGTGCTAGTGACAGGGCCTATGGCTACACCTTC
.	TRBJ2-2	TRBV7-2	.	CASTGGQTASGELFF	TGTGCCAGCACCGGGGGGCAGACGGCTTCCGGGGAGCTGTTTTTT
.	TRBJ2-5	TRBV3-1/TRBV3-2	.	CASSLGRRGGRQTQYF	TGTGCCAGCAGCCTGGGTAGACGGGGTGGTCGTCAGACCCAGTACTTC
.	TRBJ1-2	TRBV27	TRBD1	CASSLDRGQGYTF	TGTGCCAGCAGTTTGGACAGGGGGCAAGGCTACACCTTC
.	TRBJ1-6	TRBV3-1/TRBV3-2	TRBD1	CASSQRTGNSPLHF	TGTGCCAGCAGCCAGAGGACAGGGAATTCACCCCTCCACTTT
once	TRBJ2-1	TRBV12-3/TRBV12-4	.	CASSPTTGEQFF	TGTGCCAGCAGTCCTACCACTGGTGAGCAGTTCTTC
.	TRBJ2-2	TRBV5-1	TRBD1	CASSSGTGATGELFF	TGCGCCAGCAGCTCCGGGACAGGGGCCACCGGGGAGCTGTTTTTT
few	TRBJ1-2	TRBV2	TRBD1	CASSVGQGRNYGYTF	TGTGCCAGCAGTGTCGGACAGGGGAGAAACTATGGCTACACCTTC
.	TRBJ2-3	TRBV5-4	TRBD2	CASSVGGASGMIGTQYF	TGTGCCAGCAGCGTTGGAGGGGCTAGCGGGATGATTGGTACGCAGTATTTT
.	TRBJ1-5	TRBV21-1	.	CASSKTARGQPQHF	TGTGCCAGCAGCAAAACCGCTCGGGGGCAGCCCCAGCATTTT
.	TRBJ2-3	TRBV5-4	TRBD2	CASSLEREDTQYF	TGTGCCAGCAGCTTGGAGCGGGAAGATACGCAGTATTTT
.	TRBJ1-4	TRBV7-2	TRBD1	CASSPKMGQGEEKLFF	TGTGCCAGCAGCCCAAAAATGGGACAGGGTGAGGAAAAACTGTTTTTT
.	TRBJ2-2	TRBV3-1/TRBV3-2	TRBD2	CATERRGTGELFF	TGTGCCACTGAACGGCGGGGGACCGGGGAGCTGTTTTTT
.	TRBJ2-3	TRBV2	TRBD1	CASSLDRGVSDTQYF	TGTGCCAGCAGTCTGGACAGGGGCGTTTCAGATACGCAGTATTTT
once	TRBJ1-6	TRBV3-1/TRBV3-2	.	CASSQVDRNSPLHF	TGTGCCAGCAGCCAAGTAGACAGAAATTCACCCCTCCACTTT
few	TRBJ1-6	TRBV2	.	CASTPGAYNSPLHF	TGTGCCAGCACCCCGGGGGCCTATAATTCACCCCTCCACTTT
.	TRBJ2-7	TRBV4-2	.	CASSQGRDSLSYEQYF	TGTGCCAGCAGCCAAGGCCGGGACTCCCTATCCTACGAGCAGTACTTC
.	TRBJ2-1	TRBV11-2	TRBD2	CASSHTSGGANEQFF	TGTGCCAGCAGCCACACTAGCGGGGGGGCGAATGAGCAGTTCTTC
.	TRBJ1-5	TRBV3-1/TRBV3-2	.	CASSPSRQAPIPQHF	TGTGCCAGCAGCCCTTCTAGACAGGCCCCTATACCCCAGCATTTT
few	TRBJ1-3	TRBV7-9	.	CASSPRLDTIYF	TGTGCCAGCAGCCCCCGGTTGGACACCATATATTTT
.	TRBJ2-4	TRBV6-5	TRBD1	CASSGQEGKNIQYF	TGTGCCAGCAGCGGACAGGAAGGCAAAAACATTCAGTACTTC
.	TRBJ1-1	TRBV11-2	TRBD1	CASSPQGAQNTEAFF	TGTGCCAGCAGCCCTCAGGGGGCGCAGAACACTGAAGCTTTCTTT
.	TRBJ2-5	TRBV3-1/TRBV3-2	.	CASSHRWTQYF	TGTGCCAGCAGCCATCGGTGGACCCAGTACTTC
.	TRBJ2-1	TRBV2	TRBD1	CASREQGTGNPHEQFF	TGTGCCAGCAGGGAACAGGGGACGGGAAACCCCCATGAGCAGTTCTTC
few	TRBJ1-2	TRBV4-1	.	CASSVRVPREVGYTF	TGCGCCAGCAGCGTCCGGGTCCCTCGCGAAGTTGGCTACACCTTC
once	TRBJ2-1	TRBV6-5	TRBD2	CASSYGGRNNEQFF	TGTGCCAGCAGTTATGGCGGGAGAAACAATGAGCAGTTCTTC
.	TRBJ1-5	TRBV5-1	.	CASSPDSEVGPQHF	TGCGCCAGCAGCCCGGACAGTGAGGTGGGGCCCCAGCATTTT
.	TRBJ2-1	TRBV6-5	.	CASSPDSEGYNEQFF	TGTGCCAGCAGTCCGGACAGTGAAGGTTACAATGAGCAGTTCTTC
.	TRBJ1-3	TRBV18	.	CASSPPGGYSGNTIYF	TGTGCCAGCTCACCGCCCGGGGGATACTCTGGAAACACCATATATTTT
.	TRBJ2-5	TRBV3-1/TRBV3-2	TRBD2	CASSPGSGASETQYF	TGTGCCAGCAGCCCGGGGAGCGGGGCCAGCGAGACCCAGTACTTC
.	TRBJ2-3	TRBV18	TRBD2	CASSEGLAGDTQYF	TGTGCCAGCTCGGAAGGACTAGCAGGAGATACGCAGTATTTT
.	TRBJ2-5	TRBV19	.	CASSSQQGPQETQYF	TGTGCCAGTAGTTCTCAGCAGGGTCCCCAAGAGACCCAGTACTTC
.	TRBJ2-1	TRBV6-2/TRBV6-3	TRBD2	CASSSLAGEQFF	TGTGCCAGCAGTTCGCTAGCGGGTGAGCAGTTCTTC
.	TRBJ2-5	TRBV7-6	.	CASSPTGVGTQYF	TGTGCCAGCAGCCCAACGGGAGTGGGGACCCAGTACTTC